Listed here are 26 T cell receptor beta chains from one sample, sequenced in a study of early T cells in non-severe SARS-CoV-2 infection. TCRdb itself ran the 5' RACE reads through MiXCR, one entry per CDR3 protein. The sample holds some 90,000 distinct CDR3 sequences, just under 15% seen once. The sample consisted of whole blood. These receptors originate from an adult who was a healthcare worker with PCR-confirmed SARS-CoV-2 infection or an uninfected control (not recorded which).

For the CDR3, the DNA is TGTGCCAGCCCCAGCTCCTCTAAGTATTTT. Protein: CASPSSSKYF. The chain has TRBV28 and TRBJ2-3; D ambiguous. There are 10 residues in the CDR3. Per the germline V gene, CDR1 is MDHEN and CDR2 is SYDVKM. V was clipped by 8 bases and J by 13 bases, with 13 bases between them.

This clonotype was seen only a few times. The V call is TRBV21-1, the J call TRBJ2-1; the D segment call TRBD2 is taken from the table without a DNA check. TRBV21-1 is annotated as a pseudogene. The CDR3 spans 11 residues. For the CDR3, the DNA is TGTGCCAGCGGCCTGGGAGGAACTCAGTTCTTC. Translated, it gives CASGLGGTQFF.

Ten or more counts support this clonotype. V usage is TRBV4-1 and J usage is TRBJ1-1, with unresolved D. With 1 base removed from V and 0 bases from J, the gap between germline ends came to 12 bases. This CDR3 region has 16 residues. Per the germline V gene, CDR1 is MGHRA and CDR2 is YSYEKL. The CDR3 spells CASSQAYQQLNTEAFF. The CDR3 DNA sequence: TGCGCCAGCAGCCAAGCTTACCAACAATTGAACACTGAAGCTTTCTTT.

This clonotype was observed a few times. V is TRBV20-1 and J is TRBJ1-1, with a weak D call TRBD1 (5 bases). This CDR3 has 13 amino acids. The germline gives CDR1 DFQATT, CDR2 SNEGSKA (reference sequence). With 0 bases removed from V and 4 bases from J, the gap between germline ends came to 9 bases. In DNA form, the CDR3 reads TGCAGTGCTAGAGAGCCGGGGGGCACTGAAGCTTTCTTT. Translated, it gives CSAREPGGTEAFF.

The chain links TRBV5-6 to TRBJ1-1; D not resolved. Trimming removed 0 bases from V and 1 base from J, with 10 bases in between. Germline V gene sequence: CDR1 SGHDT, CDR2 YYEEEE. This CDR3 comprises 15 residues. The CDR3 is CASSLGWQTNTEAFF. The CDR3 nucleotides are TGTGCCAGCAGCTTGGGTTGGCAGACGAACACTGAAGCTTTCTTT.

This clonotype was seen more than once but under ten times. The genes are TRBV4-3 and TRBJ2-2; no reliable D call. Germline lookup yields CDR1 LGHNA and CDR2 YSLEER. CDR3 size: 14 residues. Trimming took off 0 bases at V and 5 bases at J, with 7 bases between the two ends. The CDR3 coding sequence is TGCGCCAGCAGCCAAGAAGGCGGTACCGGGGAGCTGTTTTTT. Residues: CASSQEGGTGELFF.

This chain connects TRBV5-1 to TRBJ2-2; TRBD1 matches 8 bases. This CDR3 has 16 residues. From germline, CDR1 is SGHRS and CDR2 YFSETQ. The junction had 9 bases not matched to a gene; V was cut back by 4 bases and J by 4 bases. The CDR3 sequence is CASSPTGDYVTGELFF. The DNA of the CDR3 is TGCGCCAGCAGCCCGACAGGGGATTATGTCACCGGGGAGCTGTTTTTT.

This clonotype was detected only a few times. J is TRBJ1-5 and V is TRBV6-2 or TRBV6-3, with 7 positions matching TRBD1. The CDR3 runs 16 residues. Germline V gene sequence: CDR1 MNHEY, CDR2 SVGEGT. J gave up 3 bases and V 6 bases, and 11 bases lay outside the gene matches. CDR3 sequence: CASRPTGSGYNQPQHF. The CDR3 DNA reads TGTGCCAGCAGGCCGACAGGGTCTGGGTACAATCAGCCCCAGCATTTT.

On this clonotype: The junction departs from the called germline gene at one end, perhaps through a read error. The chain recombines TRBV12-3 or TRBV12-4 with TRBJ2-7; TRBD2 agrees at 7 bases. This CDR3 has 14 residues. The CDR3 bases are TGTGCCAGCAGTCGGAACGGGGGGTCCTACGAGCAGCACTTC. Its translation: CASSRNGGSYEQHF.

V is TRBV10-3 and J is TRBJ2-7; possibly TRBD1 or TRBD2 for D (6 bases each). Germline V CDR1 and CDR2: ENHRY, SYGVKD. This CDR3 contains 15 residues. V lost 2 bases and J 4 bases, leaving 15 bases between the germline ends. The DNA of the CDR3 is TGTGCCATCAGTGAGGCTATTACAGGGAGGTACGAGCAGTACTTC. Its protein is CAISEAITGRYEQYF.

This clonotype was seen a handful of times. The rearrangement uses TRBV29-1 and TRBJ2-5, with D unresolved. With 2 bases removed from V and 7 bases from J, the gap between germline ends came to 8 bases. CDR1 is SQVTM and CDR2 is ANQGSEA in the germline V gene. The CDR3 contains 11 residues. CDR3 nucleotide sequence: TGCAGCGTTGAATACCGTGGGACCCAGTACTTC. It translates to CSVEYRGTQYF.

This clonotype was counted only a few times. This chain joins TRBV6-6 and TRBJ2-5, with TRBD1 matching 7 bases. J gave up 2 bases and V 5 bases, and 8 bases lay outside the gene matches. The germline V gene has CDR1 MNHNY and CDR2 SVGAGI (reference sequence). This CDR3 has 15 residues. In nucleotides, the CDR3 is TGTGCCAGCAGTACGACAGGGTTTGGGCAAGAGACCCAGTACTTC. Encoded protein: CASSTTGFGQETQYF.

This clonotype was seen a few times. The gene calls are TRBV2 and TRBJ2-5; 8 nucleotides line up with TRBD1. The CDR3 extends over 14 amino acids. Germline V gene lookup returns CDR1 SNHLY and CDR2 FYNNEI. V lost 3 bases, J lost 5 bases, and 5 bases stayed unmatched. Written as DNA, the CDR3 is TGTGCCAGCAGTGAGCAGGGGGCGCGGGAGACCCAGTACTTC. This translates into CASSEQGARETQYF.

This clonotype was seen ten or more times. V and J are TRBV20-1 and TRBJ2-7, with D perhaps matching TRBD2 (6 bases). The CDR3 sequence is 14 residues long. V was cut by 1 base and J by 6 bases, with 16 bases left in between. Germline loops: CDR1 DFQATT, CDR2 SNEGSKA (reference sequence). The CDR3 loop is CSARVWGLAVEQYF. Here the CDR3 DNA reads TGCAGTGCTAGAGTTTGGGGACTCGCCGTCGAGCAGTACTTC.

The genes are TRBV5-5 and TRBJ1-1; D is perhaps TRBD1 (5 bases). The V and J ends lost 3 bases and 5 bases respectively, with 17 bases between them. This CDR3 region has 15 residues. The germline V gene has CDR1 SGHKS and CDR2 YYEKEE (reference sequence). DNA for the CDR3: TGTGCCAGCAGCTCACCAATGAGAAGGGGTACTGAAGCTTTCTTT. Its protein product is CASSSPMRRGTEAFF.

This clonotype occurred a few times. The chain carries TRBV19 and TRBJ2-7; unclear D gene. Germline CDR1 is LNHDA and CDR2 is SQIVND (reference sequence). V was cut by 6 bases and J by 0 bases, with 12 bases left in between. The CDR3 runs 14 residues. The CDR3, as DNA: TGTGCCAGTAGGTCAGGCGCGAGCTCCTACGAGCAGTACTTC. Protein product: CASRSGASSYEQYF. Full variable domain (rest looked up from reference TRBV19 and TRBJ2-7): DGGITQSPKYLFRKEGQNVTLSCEQNLNHDAMYWYRQDPGQGLRLIYYSQIVNDFQKGDIAEGYSVSREKKESFPLTVTSAQKNPTAFYLCASRSGASSYEQYFGPGTRLTVT.

There are a few counts of this clonotype. The genes are TRBV3-1 and TRBJ2-5, with 8 positions matching TRBD2. The CDR3 covers 16 residues. Unmatched junction bases numbered 8, after V lost 4 bases and J lost 1 base. In germline, CDR1 is LGHDT, CDR2 YNNKEL (reference sequence). The CDR3 coding sequence is TGTGCCAGCAGCCCTCAGGGCCTAGCGGGCCAAGAGACCCAGTACTTC. It translates to CASSPQGLAGQETQYF.

This clonotype has a handful of counts. The chain employs TRBV28 and TRBJ1-2; no reliable D call. Per germline, CDR1 MDHEN and CDR2 SYDVKM. The CDR3 length is 11 residues. The CDR3: CASGRGYGYTF. CDR3 bases: TGTGCTTCCGGTAGAGGATATGGCTACACCTTC.

There are a few counts of this clonotype. The chain employs TRBV6-4 and TRBJ2-1, with 11 bases that match TRBD2. Germline V lookup: CDR1 MRHNA, CDR2 SNTAGT. The CDR3 runs 15 residues. The V gene end was trimmed by 3 bases and the J gene end by 4 bases; junction bases not matched to a gene: 2. The CDR3 nucleotides are TGTGCCAGCAGTGAGACTAGCGGGGCGTACAATGAGCAGTTCTTC. Translating it yields CASSETSGAYNEQFF.

This clonotype showed up many times. This chain connects TRBV27 to TRBJ2-7, with D maybe TRBD2 (5 bases). The germline gives CDR1 MNHEY, CDR2 SMNVEV (reference sequence). With 5 bases removed from V and 2 bases from J, the gap between germline ends came to 13 bases. The CDR3 runs to 14 residues. The CDR3 DNA reads TGTGCCAGCAGTCCACGGACTGTTACCTACGAGCAGTACTTC. This encodes CASSPRTVTYEQYF.

The chain employs TRBV20-1 and TRBJ1-2, with D perhaps matching TRBD1 (5 bases). CDR1 DFQATT and CDR2 SNEGSKA come from the germline V gene (reference sequence). The germline V and J ends were trimmed by 0 bases and 0 bases, with 14 bases remaining between them. The CDR3 runs to 16 residues. In nucleotides, the CDR3 is TGCAGTGCTAGAGATATCGCACAGGCATCTAACTATGGCTACACCTTC. Encoded protein: CSARDIAQASNYGYTF.

This clonotype occurred a few times. Here the CDR3 DNA reads TGTGCCAGCAGCCCAAGAGGCGGGACCAACACCGGGGAGCTGTTTTTT. It is translated as CASSPRGGTNTGELFF. The chain joins TRBV7-6 to TRBJ2-2; possibly TRBD2 for D (6 bases). Germline assignment: CDR1 SGHVS and CDR2 FNYEAQ. The length of the CDR3 is 16 residues. Trimming took off 5 bases at V and 2 bases at J, with 15 bases between the two ends.

Only one count was recorded for this clonotype. V is TRBV19 and J is TRBJ2-2; D is perhaps TRBD2 (5 bases). Trimming cost V 6 bases and J 9 bases, with 11 bases left between them. Germline V gene sequence: CDR1 LNHDA, CDR2 SQIVND (reference sequence). This CDR3 spans 12 amino acids. CDR3 loop: CASRVGSRELFF. The DNA of the CDR3 is TGTGCCAGTAGGGTGGGGAGCCGGGAGCTGTTTTTT. Full variable domain (rest looked up from reference TRBV19 and TRBJ2-2): DGGITQSPKYLFRKEGQNVTLSCEQNLNHDAMYWYRQDPGQGLRLIYYSQIVNDFQKGDIAEGYSVSREKKESFPLTVTSAQKNPTAFYLCASRVGSRELFFGEGSRLTVL.

V usage is TRBV2 and J usage is TRBJ1-2; D ambiguous. Germline loops: CDR1 SNHLY, CDR2 FYNNEI. CDR3 length: 12 residues. V dropped 2 bases and J dropped 8 bases, with 9 bases sitting between them. CDR3 in DNA: TGTGCCAGCAGTGAACAGGCGGGGGGCTACACCTTC. It codes for CASSEQAGGYTF.

The chain uses TRBV20-1 and TRBJ1-5, with D perhaps matching TRBD1 (6 bases). Trimming stripped 6 bases from V and 11 bases from J, with 14 bases between. From germline, CDR1 is DFQATT and CDR2 SNEGSKA (reference sequence). This CDR3 has 11 residues. The CDR3 region is CSADSGPAQHF. DNA for the CDR3: TGCAGTGCGGACAGCGGGCCGGCCCAGCATTTT.

The chain is built from TRBV6-6 and TRBJ2-1; 7 nucleotides line up with TRBD2. Germline V gene lookup returns CDR1 MNHNY and CDR2 SVGAGI (reference sequence). Losses at the gene ends were 6 bases for V and 2 bases for J; bases not matched to a gene: 7. This CDR3 has 15 residues. The DNA of the CDR3 is TGTGCCAGCAGCCCCAATCGGGGGGCCTACAATGAGCAGTTCTTC. This gives the protein CASSPNRGAYNEQFF.